The sequence of this T cell receptor beta chain was determined in a study of T cells in Graves' hyperthyroidism and ophthalmopathy. The CDR3 regions of TCR beta were amplified from RNA transcripts. During a first-round RT-PCR of the TCR CDR3, the HTBI primer set was used. TCRdb itself ran the multiplex PCR reads through MiXCR, one entry per CDR3 protein. The table includes about 300,000 distinct CDR3 sequences, roughly an eighth detected once. This clonotype has at least ten counts. V was clipped by 5 bases and J by 1 base, with 15 bases between them. The CDR3 is 16 amino acids. CDR1 is MNHNS and CDR2 is SASEGT in the germline V gene.

The source material was blood. This TCR was sampled from a woman in her forties with Graves' hyperthyroidism. The chain is built from TRBV6-1 and TRBJ2-1, with D possibly being TRBD2 (6 bases). As DNA, the CDR3 is TGTGCCAGCAGTTCCCTGATCGGGAGTTCCTACAATGAGCAGTTCTTC. Translation: CASSSLIGSSYNEQFF.